The clone carrying this TCR beta chain has just a few counts. The CDR3 has 16 residues. Per germline, CDR1 ENHRY and CDR2 SYGVKD. The V segment lost 5 bases and the J segment 8 bases; nucleotides outside the gene matches: 12. This specimen belongs to a study of cytomegalovirus exposure and HLA in healthy donors. PCR employed 60 Vbeta and 13 Jbeta primers. Profiled with immunoSEQ multiplex PCR; TCRdb holds only in-frame clones, not every one. The table records nearly 200,000 clones, 80% to 85% of them present only once. This clonotype was obtained from a woman between 45 and 60 years old in good health and CMV-seropositive. Material for sequencing was PBMCs. The chain has TRBV10-3 and TRBJ2-1; 10 bases map to TRBD2. CDR3 in amino acids: CAISQGTSGAAHEQFF. The CDR3 coding sequence is TGTGCCATCAGTCAAGGAACTAGCGGGGCAGCGCATGAGCAGTTCTTC.